The 9 T cell receptor beta chains in this list originate from one sample, sequenced in a study of PD-1 blockade in classical Hodgkin lymphoma. The table came from immunoSEQ multiplex PCR; TCRdb's copy has only in-frame clones and leaves some out. The sample gives roughly 61,000 clones, over 75% of which show up once; about 15% is in the top ten. Brentuximab vedotin exposure varied, and every patient relapsed after autologous stem cell transplantation. The sample here was peripheral blood mononuclear cells (PBMCs), taken at baseline. The receptor source for this set is a human donor with classical Hodgkin lymphoma.

The CDR3 loop reads CASSESGLNNYGYTF. The CDR3 DNA reads as TGCGCCAGCAGTGAGTCAGGGCTGAATAACTATGGCTACACCTTC. The rearrangement uses TRBV10-2 and TRBJ1-2; D unresolved. CDR1 is WSHSY and CDR2 is SAAADI in the germline V gene. This CDR3 contains 15 residues. V dropped 0 bases and J dropped 1 base, with 9 bases sitting between them.

The chain recombines TRBV7-9 with TRBJ2-5; tentative D call: TRBD2 (5 bases). This CDR3 region has 14 residues. Germline V gene data show CDR1 as SEHNR and CDR2 as FQNEAQ (reference sequence). V lost 5 bases and J 3 bases, leaving 13 bases between the germline ends. Here the CDR3 DNA reads TGTGCCAGCAGCCATGCAAGCGGAAAAGAGACCCAGTACTTC. This translates into CASSHASGKETQYF. Based on the CDR3 plus reference TRBV7-9 and TRBJ2-5, the full variable domain is DTGVSQNPRHKITKRGQNVTFRCDPISEHNRLYWYRQTLGQGPEFLTYFQNEAQLEKSRLLSDRFSAERPKGSFSTLEIQRTEQGDSAMYLCASSHASGKETQYFGPGTRLLVL.

V and J are TRBV7-3 and TRBJ2-5; D tentatively reads TRBD1 or TRBD2 (5 bases each). V lost 4 bases and J 4 bases, leaving 13 bases between the germline ends. CDR3 length: 14 amino acids. Germline V gene data show CDR1 as SGHTA and CDR2 as FQGTGA. CDR3 residues: CASSSLGPLETQYF. The DNA of the CDR3 is TGTGCCAGCAGCTCCCTGGGACCCCTAGAGACCCAGTACTTC. Based on the CDR3 plus reference TRBV7-3 and TRBJ2-5, the full variable domain is GAGVSQTPSNKVTEKGKYVELRCDPISGHTALYWYRQSLGQGPEFLIYFQGTGAADDSGLPNDRFFAVRPEGSVSTLKIQRTERGDSAVYLCASSSLGPLETQYFGPGTRLLVL.

The chain couples TRBV5-1 to TRBJ2-2; 10 bases map to TRBD2. Germline CDR1 reads SGHRS; CDR2 reads YFSETQ. V lost 2 bases, J lost 5 bases, and 6 bases stayed unmatched. The CDR3 extends over 16 amino acids. CDR3 in amino acids: CASSLRLAGGTGELFF. The CDR3 DNA is TGCGCCAGCAGCTTACGACTAGCGGGTGGGACCGGGGAGCTGTTTTTT.

The chain links TRBV10-1 to TRBJ2-5; a weak D match, TRBD1 (5 bases). The germline V gene has CDR1 WNHNN and CDR2 SYGVQD (reference sequence). This CDR3 comprises 13 residues. Deletions cut 7 bases from V and 5 bases from J, with 14 bases between. The CDR3 DNA follows: TGCGCCAGCAATGACCCAGGGCAGGAGACCCAGTACTTC. This translates into CASNDPGQETQYF.

The chain employs TRBV30 and TRBJ1-1, with unresolved D. Germline loops: CDR1 GTSNPN, CDR2 SVGIG (reference sequence). The CDR3 is made up of 15 amino acids. Trimming stripped 0 bases from V and 1 base from J, with 12 bases between. The CDR3 protein is CAWSVGGSANTEAFF. In DNA form, the CDR3 reads TGTGCCTGGAGTGTGGGTGGCTCCGCGAACACTGAAGCTTTCTTT.

The V call is TRBV30, the J call TRBJ1-5; D is uncertain. This CDR3 contains 14 residues. V was shortened by 0 bases and J by 3 bases, with 9 bases between the two germline ends. Germline CDR1 and CDR2: GTSNPN and SVGIG (reference sequence). The chain's CDR3 is CAWSVVGNNQPQHF. The CDR3 DNA sequence: TGTGCCTGGAGTGTTGTGGGAAACAATCAGCCCCAGCATTTT.

V gene TRBV7-9 combines with J gene TRBJ2-1; D ambiguous. There are 14 residues in the CDR3. CDR1 SEHNR and CDR2 FQNEAQ come from the germline V gene (reference sequence). Trimming removed 2 bases at V and 8 bases at J, with 13 bases between. This CDR3 reads CASSLLWAQDEQFF. The CDR3 bases are TGTGCCAGCAGCTTACTTTGGGCTCAGGATGAGCAGTTCTTC.

J is TRBJ1-2 and V is TRBV7-6, with D possibly being TRBD1 (5 bases). Germline V gene data show CDR1 as SGHVS and CDR2 as FNYEAQ. The germline V and J ends were trimmed by 2 bases and 8 bases, with 15 bases remaining between them. This CDR3 has 14 amino acids. The CDR3 region has the DNA TGTGCCAGCAGCTTAAGCACAGGCGCGGCGGGCTACACCTTC. Its translation: CASSLSTGAAGYTF.